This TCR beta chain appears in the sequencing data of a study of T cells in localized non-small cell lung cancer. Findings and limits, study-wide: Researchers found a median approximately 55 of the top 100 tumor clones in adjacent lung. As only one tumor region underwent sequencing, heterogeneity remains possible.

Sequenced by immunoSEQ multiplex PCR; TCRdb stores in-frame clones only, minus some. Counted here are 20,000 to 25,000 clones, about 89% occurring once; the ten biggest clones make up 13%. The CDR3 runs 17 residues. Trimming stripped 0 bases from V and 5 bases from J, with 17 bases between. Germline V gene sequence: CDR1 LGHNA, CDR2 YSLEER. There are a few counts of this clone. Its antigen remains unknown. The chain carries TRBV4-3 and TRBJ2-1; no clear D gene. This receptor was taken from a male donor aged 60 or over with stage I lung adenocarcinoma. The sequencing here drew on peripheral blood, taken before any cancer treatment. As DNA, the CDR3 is TGCGCCAGCAGCCAAGACAAGTCCTCAGGACCAGACAATGAGCAGTTCTTC. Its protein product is CASSQDKSSGPDNEQFF.